This is a list of T cell receptor beta chains from one sample in a study of identifying expanded T cells in peripheral blood. TCRdb's table, derived via immunoSEQ multiplex PCR, lists solely in-frame clones and lacks some. The sample records under 150,000 clones, around 88% being singletons. The specimen was blood. These receptor sequences come from a person between 18 and 70 years old in good health. CDR3s include the opening cysteine and the closing phenylalanine or tryptophan. Fields, in order: V gene, J gene, D gene, CDR3 protein, CDR3 DNA. D genes are given only for firm matches.

V gene: TRBV4-1
J gene: TRBJ1-5
D gene: TRBD1
CDR3 protein: CASSQERQGNNQPQHF
CDR3 DNA: TGCGCCAGCAGCCAAGAACGACAGGGGAACAATCAGCCCCAGCATTTT

V gene: TRBV18
J gene: TRBJ2-5
D gene: NA
CDR3 protein: CASSRRGTQETQYF
CDR3 DNA: TGTGCCAGCTCACGCAGGGGCACTCAAGAGACCCAGTACTTC

V gene: TRBV28
J gene: TRBJ1-2
D gene: NA
CDR3 protein: CASSSLGRTANYGYTF
CDR3 DNA: TGTGCCAGCAGTTCCCTTGGCAGGACAGCTAACTATGGCTACACCTTC

V gene: TRBV9
J gene: TRBJ1-3
D gene: TRBD1
CDR3 protein: CASSVGTGGNTIYF
CDR3 DNA: TGTGCCAGCAGCGTAGGGACAGGCGGAAACACCATATATTTT

V gene: TRBV2
J gene: TRBJ2-7
D gene: TRBD1
CDR3 protein: CASSGRTGEAEQYF
CDR3 DNA: TGTGCCAGCAGTGGGCGGACAGGGGAGGCCGAGCAGTACTTC

V gene: TRBV4-3
J gene: TRBJ2-4
D gene: NA
CDR3 protein: CASSPPRREGKNIQYF
CDR3 DNA: TGCGCCAGCAGCCCCCCTCGTCGCGAGGGCAAAAACATTCAGTACTTC

V gene: TRBV19
J gene: TRBJ1-3
D gene: NA
CDR3 protein: CASSIGGASGNTIYF
CDR3 DNA: TGTGCCAGTAGTATTGGAGGGGCCTCTGGAAACACCATATATTTT

V gene: TRBV6-1
J gene: TRBJ1-2
D gene: NA
CDR3 protein: CASSRQIGYTF
CDR3 DNA: TGTGCCAGCAGTCGACAGATCGGCTACACCTTC

V gene: TRBV5-4
J gene: TRBJ1-4
D gene: NA
CDR3 protein: CASSLTAGEKLFF
CDR3 DNA: TGTGCCAGCAGCTTAACAGCAGGAGAAAAACTGTTTTTT

V gene: TRBV19
J gene: TRBJ2-7
D gene: TRBD2
CDR3 protein: CASSRLAGGSYEQYF
CDR3 DNA: TGTGCCAGTAGTAGGCTAGCGGGAGGCTCCTACGAGCAGTACTTC

V gene: TRBV7-3
J gene: TRBJ2-7
D gene: NA
CDR3 protein: CASSLGLTGEQYF
CDR3 DNA: TGTGCCAGCAGCTTAGGGCTTACGGGCGAGCAGTACTTC

V gene: TRBV29-1
J gene: TRBJ2-1
D gene: NA
CDR3 protein: CSADGSSYNEQFF
CDR3 DNA: TGCAGCGCGGACGGGAGCTCCTACAATGAGCAGTTCTTC

V gene: TRBV5-4
J gene: TRBJ1-2
D gene: TRBD1
CDR3 protein: CASTLEGARMLGYTF
CDR3 DNA: TGTGCCAGCACCCTAGAGGGGGCGCGTATGTTAGGCTACACCTTC

V gene: TRBV2
J gene: TRBJ1-5
D gene: TRBD1
CDR3 protein: CAGGTDGQPQHF
CDR3 DNA: TGTGCCGGGGGGACAGATGGACAGCCCCAGCATTTT

V gene: TRBV5-5
J gene: TRBJ1-2
D gene: TRBD1
CDR3 protein: CASNWDSYGYTF
CDR3 DNA: TGTGCCAGCAATTGGGACAGCTATGGCTACACCTTC

V gene: TRBV7-6
J gene: TRBJ1-1
D gene: NA
CDR3 protein: CASSLLGLNTEAFF
CDR3 DNA: TGTGCCAGCAGCTTATTGGGTTTGAACACTGAAGCTTTCTTT

V gene: TRBV11-2
J gene: TRBJ1-1
D gene: NA
CDR3 protein: CASSFSNTEAFF
CDR3 DNA: TGTGCCAGCAGCTTTAGCAACACTGAAGCTTTCTTT

V gene: TRBV6-5
J gene: TRBJ1-2
D gene: TRBD1
CDR3 protein: CASSSIQGINYGYTF
CDR3 DNA: TGTGCCAGCAGTTCCATACAGGGGATTAACTATGGCTACACCTTC

V gene: TRBV7-9
J gene: TRBJ1-2
D gene: NA
CDR3 protein: CASSLTDRSYGYTF
CDR3 DNA: TGTGCCAGCAGCTTGACCGACAGGAGTTATGGCTACACCTTC

V gene: TRBV5-4
J gene: TRBJ1-3
D gene: NA
CDR3 protein: CASSLKGNGNTIYF
CDR3 DNA: TGTGCCAGCAGCTTGAAGGGGAACGGAAACACCATATATTTT